This T cell receptor (beta chain) emerged from a study of T cells in Graves' hyperthyroidism and ophthalmopathy (dated by TCRdb to about 2019). Regarding the study in general: Peripheral blood samples were taken at initial diagnosis, before any treatment was given. To identify TCR V-J signatures that set the groups apart, the researchers used a discovery cohort of 95 to 100 patients, made up of under 45 with Graves' ophthalmopathy and 57 with stable Graves' hyperthyroidism. An independent validation cohort of fewer than 20 hyperthyroidism patients and 17 patients who later progressed to ophthalmopathy tested prospective prediction of ophthalmopathy. The 100 discovery patients were randomly split 7:3 into training and test sets. The study also compared thyroid tissue and blood T-cell repertoires from a handful of Graves' hyperthyroidism patients. After sampling, hyperthyroidism patients received methimazole starting at 30 mg daily, and ophthalmopathy patients received high-dose intravenous methylprednisolone. The paper reports TCR Vbeta CDR3 sequencing of approximately 130 peripheral blood samples: some 41 ophthalmopathy, under 80 hyperthyroidism and around 17 progressor patients.

Results the study describes overall, beyond this receptor: In cross-validation, a model built on a 13 V-J signature told ophthalmopathy apart from stable hyperthyroidism with about 90% sensitivity and roughly 82% specificity, and in testing the same model reached 80%/75%. Sample size was not statistically predetermined, and blinding of investigators to group allocation was not performed. Blood samples also contained most of the expanded thyroid clonotypes (frequency above 0.001), which suggests that blood repertoires may reflect thyroid immune responses. In validation, the model predicted progression to ophthalmopathy a median of approximately 6.6 months before onset, with over 60% sensitivity and roughly 77% specificity.

The TCR beta CDR3 regions were amplified from the RNA transcripts. A first-round RT-PCR of the TCR CDR3 used the HTBI primer set with the Qiagen OneStep RT-PCR kit. Libraries were constructed in a second round of multiplex PCR, after which size selection and purification were carried out. The libraries were sequenced on an Illumina HiSeq2000 using paired-end 100 bp reads. On the study's bioinformatics: SOAPnuke was used to process the raw data, with reads discarded if the reads contained adapters or uncalled bases, had a mean Phred below 15, or lacked an exact constant-primer or identifier match. High-quality paired reads were merged with COPE v1.2.5, and unique nucleotide sequences were defined as clonotypes. MiTCR v1.1 was used to align clonotypes to the IMGT TRBV, TRBD and TRBJ reference segments. The analysis was restricted to V-J combinations with a frequency above 0.0001, which together covered 98% to 99.2% of the repertoires. The TCS score was defined as F50 (clonal expansion) divided by E x V (chaos), with BLOSUM62-based TCRdist calculated between CDR3 peptides within each V-J. Welch's t-statistics and random forest reduced fewer than 600 V-J features to 13, which were used in a naive Bayes classifier (R e1071). The public reads were quality trimmed at Q25 with fastp and then assembled into clones with MiXCR by TCRdb, keeping productive beta chains. Each entry merges the rows of one CDR3 protein and shows their most common DNA and genes. V and J calls and clone size were set by TCRdb, not the authors. The sample yields approximately 400,000 distinct CDR3 sequences; less than 20% were counted once. The ten biggest clones cover 7.5% to 8% of the sample.

For CDR1 and CDR2, the germline V gene lists MNHNS and SASEGT. Counted from cysteine to phenylalanine, this CDR3 has 17 amino acids. CDR3 DNA only is kept here, 51 bases in frame from base 1. V is pared back by 6 bases and J by 3 bases, with 24 bases lying between the germline termini. This clonotype was counted at least ten times. Its antigen is unknown. No much larger clone is present one base from it, and per-base qualities are unavailable. Stable Graves' hyperthyroidism was defined as the absence of progression to ophthalmopathy over 18 months of follow-up. Hyperthyroidism patients were newly diagnosed, with disease duration under 2 months, and aged 18 to 65 years. Any patient with an uncontrolled infection, another autoimmune disease, pregnancy or lactation was excluded. Diagnoses relied on clinical symptoms, serum thyroxine and TRAb, thyroid ultrasound and orbital computed tomography. PBMCs were separated from roughly 10 ml of fresh peripheral blood using Ficoll-Paque density gradient centrifugation. Trizol reagent was used to extract total RNA, and RNA quality was then checked on an Agilent 2100 Bioanalyzer.

The rearranged segments are TRBV6-1 and TRBJ2-7; the D gene assignment is ambiguous. The TCR was taken from a woman younger than 30 with Graves' hyperthyroidism. The specimen sequenced was blood. The sequence in DNA is TGTGCCAGCAGCCCCACCCTCGGGTCCGCGTCGCACTACGAGCAGTACTTC. This sequence encodes CASSPTLGSASHYEQYF.